These T cell receptor beta chains were read from a single sample in a study of tumor-infiltrating lymphocytes in primary liver carcinoma. TCRdb re-called the multiplex PCR reads with MiXCR, one entry per CDR3 protein. The profile covers a few hundred thousand distinct CDR3 sequences, with 58% appearing a single time and 15% to 20% taken by the ten largest. Material for sequencing was peripheral blood. The receptors shown here come from a woman in her 30s with primary liver carcinoma and hepatitis B virus infection. CDR3s include the opening cysteine and the closing phenylalanine or tryptophan. A D gene is named only where the DNA matches it firmly. The listing skips clone size in some rows; elsewhere it reads once, few, many or a size class.

size	D	V	J	CDR3	DNA
few	NA	TRBV5-1	TRBJ2-3	CASREGLLTDTQYF	TGCGCCAGCAGGGAGGGACTGCTCACAGATACGCAGTATTTT
many	TRBD2	TRBV11-3	TRBJ2-1	CASSPWGTSVGNEQFF	TGTGCCAGCAGCCCATGGGGGACTAGCGTAGGTAATGAGCAGTTCTTC
NA	NA	TRBV6-5	TRBJ2-3	CASSYDYGVFTSIDTQYF	TGTGCCAGCAGTTACGATTATGGAGTATTTACTAGCATAGATACGCAGTATTTT
NA	NA	TRBV6-5	TRBJ2-1	CASSYKGVYNEQFF	TGTGCCAGCAGTTATAAGGGTGTGTACAATGAGCAGTTCTTC
few	TRBD2	TRBV7-9	TRBJ2-1	CASSPGTSPEQFF	TGTGCCAGCAGCCCCGGGACTAGCCCTGAGCAGTTCTTC
NA	NA	TRBV6-5	TRBJ2-3	CASSYHASSTDTQYF	TGTGCCAGCAGTTATCATGCTTCGAGCACAGATACGCAGTATTTT
many	NA	TRBV6-5	TRBJ1-2	CASSYSGPNYGYTF	TGTGCCAGCAGTTACTCGGGTCCTAACTATGGCTACACCTTC
NA	NA	TRBV28	TRBJ2-3	CACSFGQTTDTQYF	TGTGCCTGCAGTTTTGGACAGACCACAGATACGCAGTATTTT
NA	TRBD2	TRBV29-1	TRBJ2-3	CSVALGRLAGVTDTQYF	TGCAGCGTTGCATTAGGACGTCTAGCGGGAGTAACAGATACGCAGTATTTT
once	NA	TRBV29-1	TRBJ1-4	CSVGDRSYEKLFF	TGCAGCGTCGGCGACAGGTCTTACGAAAAACTGTTTTTT
few	TRBD2	TRBV10-3	TRBJ2-1	CAISENAGGPVEQFF	TGTGCCATCAGTGAGAATGCGGGAGGGCCAGTTGAGCAGTTCTTC
NA	NA	TRBV7-9	TRBJ2-7	CASRPGGLYEQYF	TGTGCCAGCAGGCCCGGGGGCCTCTACGAGCAGTACTTC
many	NA	TRBV4-2	TRBJ1-2	CASSQDNTGPYGYTF	TGTGCCAGCAGCCAAGATAACACCGGTCCCTATGGCTACACCTTC
NA	NA	TRBV6-5	TRBJ2-2	CTSNIAGDTGELLF	TGTACCAGCAACATAGCAGGGGACACCGGGGAGCTGCTTTTT
NA	NA	TRBV5-1	TRBJ2-4	CASSLAQLTTKNIQYF	TGCGCCAGCAGCTTGGCCCAGCTAACAACCAAAAACATTCAGTACTTC
many	NA	TRBV5-5	TRBJ2-1	CASSTGTYNEQFF	TGTGCCAGCAGCACCGGGACCTACAATGAGCAGTTCTTC
few	NA	TRBV12-3/TRBV12-4	TRBJ2-1	CASSFFDEQFF	TGTGCCAGCAGTTTTTTCGATGAGCAGTTCTTC
NA	NA	TRBV6-1	TRBJ1-4	CASRGRGPAEKLFF	TGTGCCAGCAGGGGCCGAGGGCCGGCGGAAAAACTGTTTTTT
NA	TRBD2	TRBV11-2	TRBJ2-1	CASSSNRVGLAGEGTKNGQFF	TGTGCCAGCAGCTCTAACCGGGTGGGACTAGCGGGAGAGGGCACGAAGAATGGGCAGTTCTTT
few	NA	TRBV4-1	TRBJ1-4	CASSQEGGRKLFF	TGCGCCAGCAGCCAAGAGGGAGGCAGAAAACTGTTTTTT
NA	TRBD2	TRBV6-2/TRBV6-3	TRBJ2-7	CANSSQTSGFREQYF	TGTGCCAATAGCTCCCAGACTAGCGGGTTTCGCGAGCAGTACTTC
many	TRBD2	TRBV11-2	TRBJ2-1	CASSLDLLAGGYEQFF	TGTGCCAGCAGCTTAGATCTGCTAGCGGGAGGTTATGAGCAGTTCTTC
many	NA	TRBV11-3	TRBJ2-7	CASSLDRDLSYEQYF	TGTGCCAGCAGCTTAGACCGGGACCTCTCCTACGAGCAGTACTTC
many	NA	TRBV6-2/TRBV6-3	TRBJ1-1	CASSQGMSAFF	TGTGCCAGCTCGCAAGGGATGTCTGCTTTCTTT
NA	TRBD1	TRBV4-1	TRBJ2-7	CASSQPGQGIYEQYF	TGCGCCAGCAGCCAACCGGGACAGGGGATCTACGAGCAGTACTTC
NA	TRBD2	TRBV6-5	TRBJ2-3	CDSSPGGDTQYF	TGTGACAGCAGCCCGGGAGGGGATACGCAGTATTTT
NA	TRBD2	TRBV28	TRBJ2-7	CASSFSSGITYEQYF	TGTGCCAGCAGTTTTTCTAGCGGGATCACCTACGAGCAGTACTTC
once	NA	TRBV6-2/TRBV6-3	TRBJ1-5	CVSSSAGPGNQPQHF	TGTGTCAGCAGTTCCGCAGGACCGGGCAATCAGCCCCAGCATTTT
once	NA	TRBV11-1	TRBJ2-7	CVSSLGPTYEQYF	TGTGTTAGCAGCCTCGGCCCCACTTACGAGCAGTACTTC
few	NA	TRBV6-1	TRBJ2-2	CASSVLTRRLFF	TGTGCCAGCAGTGTTCTGACACGGAGGCTGTTTTTT
many	TRBD2	TRBV4-2	TRBJ2-1	CASSQVLAGRLNEQFF	TGTGCCAGCAGCCAAGTACTAGCGGGAAGGCTGAATGAGCAGTTCTTC
NA	NA	TRBV14	TRBJ2-1	CASSKPASLGGNEQFF	TGTGCCAGCAGCAAACCGGCTAGCCTGGGGGGCAATGAGCAGTTCTTC
NA	TRBD2	TRBV11-2	TRBJ2-6	CAGSSTTGGSGANVLTF	TGTGCCGGCAGCTCGACAACGGGGGGCTCTGGGGCCAACGTCCTGACTTTC
NA	TRBD1	TRBV28	TRBJ2-1	CASSLGSGRGPFF	TGTGCCAGCAGTTTGGGCTCGGGCAGGGGGCCGTTCTTC
few	NA	TRBV11-2	TRBJ2-1	CASSSPQGPSDQFF	TGTGCCAGCAGCTCCCCACAGGGTCCCAGTGACCAGTTCTTC
NA	TRBD2	TRBV29-1	TRBJ2-1	CSGGLAEAGGQFF	TGCAGCGGCGGACTAGCGGAAGCCGGTGGGCAGTTCTTC
once	NA	TRBV12-3/TRBV12-4	TRBJ2-1	CASRQGPAGPRSEQFF	TGTGCCAGCAGGCAGGGGCCCGCGGGACCGCGGAGTGAGCAGTTCTTC
NA	TRBD1	TRBV11-3	TRBJ2-2	CAGSLGGQGAGELFF	TGTGCCGGCAGCTTAGGGGGACAGGGAGCGGGGGAGCTGTTTTTT
many	TRBD2	TRBV11-2	TRBJ2-4	CASSLGPSLAGGKNIQYF	TGTGCCAGCAGCTTAGGGCCGTCCCTAGCGGGAGGGAAAAACATTCAGTACTTC
once	NA	TRBV7-8	TRBJ2-7	CASCLRDPRYEQYF	TGTGCCAGCTGCTTAAGGGACCCCCGCTACGAGCAGTACTTC
NA	NA	TRBV12-3/TRBV12-4	TRBJ2-2	CAIRGWGTNTGELFF	TGTGCCATTCGGGGGTGGGGCACGAACACCGGGGAGCTGTTTTTT
NA	TRBD1	TRBV4-2	TRBJ2-1	CANSQDNRGMNNEQFF	TGTGCCAACAGCCAAGACAACAGGGGAATGAACAATGAGCAGTTCTTC
NA	NA	TRBV30	TRBJ2-2	CAWVRGAGEPFF	TGTGCCTGGGTCAGGGGAGCCGGGGAGCCGTTTTTT
NA	TRBD2	TRBV4-3	TRBJ2-1	CASSQSDGQRGTNEHYF	TGCGCCAGCAGCCAATCCGATGGCCAGCGGGGCACCAATGAGCACTACTTC
many	TRBD1	TRBV29-1	TRBJ2-7	CSVRVGQGGYEQYF	TGCAGCGTCCGCGTAGGACAGGGAGGCTACGAGCAGTACTTC
NA	NA	TRBV9	TRBJ1-6	CASSPERGGENSPLHF	TGTGCCAGCAGCCCCGAACGAGGGGGAGAGAATTCACCCCTCCACTTT